This section outlines one T cell receptor beta chain sequence together with its context. Recruitment covered about 25 US areas and drew participants whose ages spanned roughly 18 to 95 years. Membership in each cohort depended on participant-reported clinical history. This sample is part of a study of blood T cell repertoires in COVID-19. The CDR3 totals 16 residues. Trimming at V came to 6 bases and at J to 0 bases, leaving 6 bases not matched to a gene. Germline V gives CDR1 MDHEN, CDR2 SYDVKM. Study processing details: Scientists estimated how many nucleated cells there were by amplifying reference gene primers. TCRdb's table, derived via immunoSEQ multiplex PCR, lists solely in-frame clones and lacks some. V and J calls and clone size are those listed in that table; D and trimming were worked out from the DNA. Of around 300,000 clones listed, 89% are singletons.

The V and J genes are TRBV28 and TRBJ2-3; 10 positions match TRBD2. The clonotype was recovered from a woman aged 40 to 50 who had recovered from COVID-19. The sample consisted of PBMCs or T cells enriched from blood (not recorded which). The CDR3 DNA is TGTGCCAGCAGATACCTAGCGGGAGTTAGCACAGATACGCAGTATTTT. This translates into CASRYLAGVSTDTQYF. Variable domain in full (rest from reference TRBV28 and TRBJ2-3): DVKVTQSSRYLVKRTGEKVFLECVQDMDHENMFWYRQDPGLGLRLIYFSYDVKMKEKGDIPEGYSVSREKKERFSLILESASTNQTSMYLCASRYLAGVSTDTQYFGPGTRLTVL.